This TCR beta chain was profiled in a study of T cells in Graves' hyperthyroidism and ophthalmopathy. Turning to the study itself: The authors collected peripheral blood at initial diagnosis, before any treatment. Notes on the study in general: The majority of expanded thyroid clonotypes above 0.001 also appeared in blood.

Among ophthalmopathy patients, the Clinical Activity Score reached at least 3, the NOSPECS grade reached at least 4, and duration remained under 3 months. Diagnoses were established using clinical symptoms, serum thyroxine and TRAb, thyroid ultrasound and orbital computed tomography. Amplified TCR beta CDR3 regions derived from RNA transcripts. RT-PCR in the first round (using the HTBI primer set) targeted the TCR CDR3. From the multiplex PCR reads, TCRdb called clonotypes with MiXCR, one entry per CDR3 protein. The sample gives fewer than 400,000 distinct CDR3 sequences, more than 13% of which show up once; 25% to 30% is in the top ten. This clonotype has ten or more counts. Antigen specificity is unknown. The material sequenced was blood. This sequence originates from a man in his forties or fifties with Graves' ophthalmopathy.

The CDR3 spells CASSETGRGITDEQYF. The CDR3 nucleotides are TGCGCCAGCAGTGAGACGGGCAGGGGAATCACGGACGAGCAGTACTTC. The chain uses TRBV10-1 and TRBJ2-7; a weak D match, TRBD1 (6 bases). CDR1 WNHNN and CDR2 SYGVQD come from the germline V gene (reference sequence). The CDR3 contains 16 residues. V dropped 2 bases and J dropped 5 bases, with 19 bases sitting between them.